This TCR beta chain is drawn from a study of T cells in Graves' hyperthyroidism and ophthalmopathy. The wider study: Peripheral blood was obtained at initial diagnosis, preceding any treatment. Study-wide findings and caveats: Most thyroid-expanded clonotypes above 0.001 were also found in blood.

Based on clinical symptoms, serum thyroxine and TRAb, thyroid ultrasound and orbital computed tomography, diagnoses were reached. Fresh peripheral blood, 8 to 10 ml, was the source of the PBMCs. V lost 3 bases and J 5 bases, leaving 17 bases between the germline ends. CDR1 is DFQATT and CDR2 is SNEGSKA in the germline V gene (reference sequence). The CDR3 runs 15 residues. It was RNA transcripts that yielded the amplified TCR beta CDR3 regions. Carried out on the TCR CDR3, a first-round RT-PCR used the HTBI primer set. TCRdb re-analysed the multiplex PCR reads in MiXCR, keeping a single row per CDR3 protein. The data hold 500,000 to 600,000 distinct CDR3 sequences, with 16% observed a single time. At least ten counts were recorded for this clonotype. The antigen remains undetermined.

The specimen sequenced was blood. This clonotype originated in a woman aged 18 to 35 with Graves' hyperthyroidism. This chain uses TRBV20-1 with TRBJ1-5, with a weak D call TRBD1 (5 bases). CDR3 region: CSASGRQQKDQPQHF. Here the CDR3 DNA reads TGCAGTGCTAGTGGGAGACAGCAGAAAGATCAGCCCCAGCATTTT.